These 31 T cell receptor beta chains originate from one sample sequenced in a study of T-cell memory formation after mild COVID-19. TCRdb fed the 5' RACE reads into MiXCR, producing one record per CDR3 protein. Among around 200,000 distinct CDR3 sequences listed, 15% to 20% were seen once. Sequencing was done on a sample of PBMCs or a T cell subset sorted from them (not recorded which). These receptors came from a man younger than 35 who had mild COVID-19 (a few samples of this study predate the infection). Cell type and time point are not known.

The rearrangement uses TRBV7-2 and TRBJ2-3; no clear D. This CDR3 region has 13 residues. Per germline, CDR1 SGHTA and CDR2 FQGNSA. Trimming removed 6 bases at V and 1 base at J, with 8 bases between. CDR3 sequence: CASRAGGTDTQYF. Written as DNA, the CDR3 is TGTGCCAGCAGGGCTGGTGGCACAGATACGCAGTATTTT.

This clonotype was counted a few times. The CDR3 loop is CASSQSWGNTGELFF. The CDR3 nucleotides read TGTGCCAGCAGCCAAAGCTGGGGAAACACCGGGGAGCTGTTTTTT. The rearrangement links TRBV3-1 to TRBJ2-2; D gene unclear. This CDR3 comprises 15 residues. V was pared by 2 bases and J by 2 bases, with 9 bases between. Germline CDR1 reads LGHDT; CDR2 reads YNNKEL (reference sequence).

This clonotype has just a few counts. The rearrangement links TRBV27 to TRBJ1-4, with D perhaps matching TRBD1 (5 bases). This CDR3 spans 17 amino acids. V lost 2 bases to trimming and J lost 4 bases, with 17 bases between them. Germline-derived CDR1 and CDR2 are MNHEY and SMNVEV (reference sequence). The CDR3 region is CASSLRTTARFNEKLFF. The CDR3 DNA follows: TGTGCCAGCAGTTTAAGGACAACGGCCCGCTTTAATGAAAAACTGTTTTTT.

The rearrangement links TRBV7-3 to TRBJ2-3; the match to TRBD2 covers 8 bases. The CDR3 totals 15 residues. The V and J ends lost 5 bases and 1 base, in that order; junction bases with no gene match: 5. CDR1 is SGHTA and CDR2 is FQGTGA in the germline V gene. CDR3 loop: CASSMTSVGTDTQYF. CDR3 nucleotide sequence: TGTGCCAGCAGCATGACTAGCGTCGGCACAGATACGCAGTATTTT.

By share, this clonotype ranks as medium-sized. The chain employs TRBV12-3 or TRBV12-4 and TRBJ2-3, with a weak D call TRBD2 (5 bases). V lost 5 bases to trimming and J lost 4 bases, with 10 bases between them. The CDR3 contains 13 residues. The DNA for the CDR3 is TGTGCCAGCAGTCTTCGGGGAGCAGATACGCAGTATTTT. Its protein product is CASSLRGADTQYF.

The sample holds one count of this clonotype. The rearrangement joins TRBV3-1 to TRBJ2-3; tentative D call: TRBD2 (5 bases). Trimming removed 8 bases from V and 0 bases from J, with 12 bases in between. This CDR3 contains 14 residues. Looked up from germline, CDR1 is LGHDT and CDR2 is YNNKEL (reference sequence). CDR3 bases: TGTGCCAGCCGTGGGAGCCTGAGCACAGATACGCAGTATTTT. Amino acid sequence: CASRGSLSTDTQYF.

The chain joins TRBV7-9 to TRBJ2-4; 7 bases are a match to TRBD2. Germline loops: CDR1 SEHNR, CDR2 FQNEAQ (reference sequence). This CDR3 has 12 amino acids. The V gene end was trimmed by 4 bases and the J gene end by 8 bases; junction bases not matched to a gene: 2. The DNA for the CDR3 is TGTGCCAGCAGCTGGACTAGGGACATTCAGTACTTC. Translated, it gives CASSWTRDIQYF. The whole variable domain, filled in from reference TRBV7-9 and TRBJ2-4, reads DTGVSQNPRHKITKRGQNVTFRCDPISEHNRLYWYRQTLGQGPEFLTYFQNEAQLEKSRLLSDRFSAERPKGSFSTLEIQRTEQGDSAMYLCASSWTRDIQYFGAGTRLSVL.

The chain employs TRBV12-3 or TRBV12-4 and TRBJ2-3, with TRBD2 identical over 7 bases. The CDR3 extends over 14 amino acids. Germline trimming cut 5 bases from V and 4 bases from J; bases unmatched to any gene: 6. CDR3 loop: CASSEATSSDTQYF. Written as DNA, the CDR3 is TGTGCCAGCAGTGAAGCGACTAGCTCAGATACGCAGTATTTT.

This clonotype was seen more than once but under ten times. The J gene is TRBJ2-4, the V gene TRBV4-1; tentative D call: TRBD1 (5 bases). This CDR3 comprises 18 residues. V was trimmed by 5 bases and J by 9 bases, leaving 29 bases between them. From germline, CDR1 is MGHRA and CDR2 YSYEKL. The CDR3 loop reads CASSTFPAGRYLSGIQYF. DNA of the CDR3: TGCGCCAGCAGCACCTTTCCTGCAGGGCGATACCTTTCTGGCATTCAGTACTTC.

This clonotype occurred a few times. V usage is TRBV20-1 and J usage is TRBJ2-1; the match to TRBD2 covers 8 bases. V gave up 5 bases and J gave up 3 bases; unmatched junction bases: 9. CDR1 is DFQATT and CDR2 is SNEGSKA in the germline V gene (reference sequence). The CDR3 runs 15 residues. The CDR3 DNA reads TGCAGTGCTCCGAGGGCGGGGGGCGTCTACAATGAGCAGTTCTTC. Translated: CSAPRAGGVYNEQFF.

The rearrangement links TRBV5-1 to TRBJ2-7; 7 bases map to TRBD2. The CDR3 extends over 15 amino acids. J gave up 7 bases and V 0 bases, and 10 bases lay outside the gene matches. Looked up from germline, CDR1 is SGHRS and CDR2 is YFSETQ. For the CDR3, the DNA is TGCGCCAGCAGCTTGGTTGGGACTACCGATCTGGAGCAGTACTTC. Its protein is CASSLVGTTDLEQYF.

For this clonotype: A much larger clone lies a single base off, so this may be a read error. V is TRBV5-6 and J is TRBJ2-5; D gene unclear. Germline V CDR1 and CDR2: SGHDT, YYEEEE. The CDR3 is made up of 11 amino acids. Deletions cut 4 bases from V and 5 bases from J, with 6 bases between. CDR3 amino acids: CASSHVETQYF. In DNA form, the CDR3 reads TGTGCCAGCAGCCACGTCGAGACCCAGTACTTC.

The CDR3 is CSVDWTGGQQYF. DNA for the CDR3: TGCAGCGTTGACTGGACAGGGGGTCAGCAGTACTTC. This chain uses TRBV29-1 with TRBJ2-7; 10 positions agree with TRBD1. V was clipped by 3 bases and J by 8 bases; unmatched bases: 4. The CDR3 spans 12 residues. CDR1 SQVTM and CDR2 ANQGSEA come from the germline V gene.

This chain links TRBV20-1 with TRBJ1-6, with D perhaps TRBD1 (5 bases). Germline lookup yields CDR1 DFQATT and CDR2 SNEGSKA (reference sequence). The V end was cut by 5 bases, the J end by 9 bases, with 17 bases between. The CDR3 consists of 14 residues. The CDR3 loop reads CSADRGNGGSPLHF. CDR3 DNA sequence: TGCAGTGCTGACCGGGGGAACGGCGGTTCACCCCTCCACTTT.

This clonotype was counted only a few times. The J gene is TRBJ2-5, the V gene TRBV7-8, with 7 bases identical to TRBD1. The CDR3 length is 13 residues. With 6 bases clipped from V and 7 bases from J, the junction kept 8 bases outside the gene matches. CDR1 is SGHVS, CDR2 FQNEAQ, per germline. In nucleotides, the CDR3 is TGTGCCAGCAGTCATGACAGGGCAGGGACCCAGTACTTC. Translation: CASSHDRAGTQYF. The full variable domain, completed using reference TRBV7-8 and TRBJ2-5, is GAGVSQSPRYKVAKRGQDVALRCDPISGHVSLFWYQQALGQGPEFLTYFQNEAQLDKSGLPSDRFFAERPEGSVSTLKIQRTQQEDSAVYLCASSHDRAGTQYFGPGTRLLVL.

This clonotype came up a few times. This rearrangement joins TRBV9 to TRBJ1-6; 12 positions match TRBD1. Looked up from germline, CDR1 is SGDLS and CDR2 is YYNGEE. This CDR3 is 15 amino acids long. Losses at the gene ends were 3 bases for V and 10 bases for J; bases not matched to a gene: 5. In nucleotides, the CDR3 is TGTGCCAGCAGCGCCCCGGGACAGGGGGCATCACCCCTCCACTTT. It specifies CASSAPGQGASPLHF.

The CDR3 coding sequence is TGTGCCAGCAGCTTTAAGCGGGCGGGCAAAAACATTCAGTACTTC. Amino acids: CASSFKRAGKNIQYF. V usage is TRBV7-4 and J usage is TRBJ2-4; perhaps TRBD2 as D (6 bases). Trimming stripped 3 bases from V and 3 bases from J, with 12 bases between. Germline assignment: CDR1 SGHVT and CDR2 SQSDAQ. The CDR3 has 15 residues.

The chain carries TRBV5-1 and TRBJ2-2; no clear D gene. Trimming pared 4 bases from V and 6 bases from J, leaving 13 bases between. There are 14 residues in the CDR3. The germline V gene encodes CDR1 SGHRS and CDR2 YFSETQ. DNA of the CDR3: TGCGCCAGCAGCCCTTCTGGTATCCCCGGGGAGCTGTTTTTT. It specifies CASSPSGIPGELFF. The variable domain in full, completed from reference TRBV5-1 and TRBJ2-2, reads KAGVTQTPRYLIKTRGQQVTLSCSPISGHRSVSWYQQTPGQGLQFLFEYFSETQRNKGNFPGRFSGRQFSNSRSEMNVSTLELGDSALYLCASSPSGIPGELFFGEGSRLTVL.

The chain has TRBV20-1 and TRBJ2-5; D perhaps matches TRBD1 (6 bases). The length of the CDR3 is 14 residues. Germline CDR1 and CDR2: DFQATT and SNEGSKA (reference sequence). Trimming removed 6 bases from V and 4 bases from J, with 18 bases in between. The DNA for the CDR3 is TGCAGTGCCGAACCCGGGACACAGGGAGAGACCCAGTACTTC. Amino acids: CSAEPGTQGETQYF.

This clonotype appeared a few times. The rearrangement uses TRBV3-1 and TRBJ2-3; tentatively, D is TRBD2 (6 bases). V lost 2 bases and J 2 bases, leaving 8 bases between the germline ends. CDR1 and CDR2 from the germline V gene are LGHDT and YNNKEL (reference sequence). The CDR3 has 14 residues. CDR3 region: CASSQPGDTDTQYF. CDR3 coding DNA: TGTGCCAGCAGCCAACCGGGGGACACAGATACGCAGTATTTT.

The V gene is TRBV7-2, the J gene TRBJ2-6; the D is unclear. The CDR3 has 18 amino acids. Per the germline V gene, CDR1 is SGHTA and CDR2 is FQGNSA. Trimming took off 1 base at V and 3 bases at J, with 16 bases between the two ends. The DNA for the CDR3 is TGTGCCAGCAGCTTAGAGCATTATTCACTCCATGGGGCCAACGTCCTGACTTTC. It codes for CASSLEHYSLHGANVLTF.

This clonotype came up a few times. The chain combines TRBV28 with TRBJ1-2; no clear D gene. V lost 2 bases, J lost 3 bases, and 10 bases lay in between. The CDR3 contains 14 residues. The germline CDR1 and CDR2 sequences are MDHEN and SYDVKM. The CDR3 sequence is CASSLPRQDYGYTF. CDR3 coding DNA: TGTGCCAGCAGTTTACCTCGCCAGGACTATGGCTACACCTTC.

The chain combines TRBV7-2 with TRBJ1-2, with D perhaps matching TRBD1 (5 bases). The germline V and J ends were trimmed by 3 bases and 8 bases, with 16 bases remaining between them. This CDR3 spans 14 amino acids. CDR1 and CDR2 (germline): SGHTA, FQGNSA. CDR3 amino acids: CASSLLTGGSGYTF. Written as DNA, the CDR3 is TGTGCCAGCAGCTTGCTAACGGGGGGAAGCGGCTACACCTTC.

The rearrangement links TRBV24-1 to TRBJ2-7; D not resolved. Germline CDR1 reads KGHDR; CDR2 reads SFDVKD. V was shortened by 10 bases and J by 3 bases, with 9 bases between the two germline ends. The CDR3 is 11 residues long. Here the CDR3 reads CATGTDYEQYV. The CDR3 region has the DNA TGTGCCACGGGAACAGACTACGAGCAGTACGTC.

The chain is built from TRBV4-3 and TRBJ2-5; 9 nucleotides agree with TRBD2. CDR1 LGHNA and CDR2 YSLEER come from the germline V gene. This CDR3 has 17 amino acids. J was trimmed by 5 bases and V by 4 bases; bases with no gene match: 14. This CDR3 reads CASSPGRGAGGVETQYF. CDR3 DNA: TGCGCCAGCAGCCCAGGGCGGGGAGCGGGGGGAGTGGAGACCCAGTACTTC.

The gene calls are TRBV6-1 and TRBJ2-3; D ambiguous. Deletions cut 7 bases from V and 5 bases from J, with 13 bases between. The CDR3 totals 13 residues. Germline V gene lookup returns CDR1 MNHNS and CDR2 SASEGT. The CDR3 sequence: CASNGLRLDTQYF. The DNA of the CDR3 is TGTGCCAGCAACGGCCTTAGACTAGATACGCAGTATTTT.

In this sample, this clonotype turned up once. This chain joins TRBV12-3 or TRBV12-4 and TRBJ1-4; weak D call: TRBD1 (6 bases). This CDR3 comprises 16 residues. Trimming pared 1 base from V and 7 bases from J, leaving 16 bases between. The CDR3 spells CASSLGVIGGGEKLFF. The DNA for the CDR3 is TGTGCCAGCAGTTTAGGCGTAATAGGAGGGGGTGAAAAACTGTTTTTT.

This chain uses TRBV7-6 with TRBJ2-6, with unresolved D. CDR1 SGHVS and CDR2 FNYEAQ come from the germline V gene. This CDR3 contains 18 residues. The V end lost 1 base, the J end lost 2 bases, and 15 bases lay between the germline ends. The CDR3 sequence is CASSLGVASLTGANVLTF. Written as DNA, the CDR3 is TGTGCCAGCAGCTTAGGGGTCGCGAGTCTGACTGGGGCCAACGTCCTGACTTTC.

This clonotype was observed a handful of times. The V call is TRBV18, the J call TRBJ1-6; TRBD1 agrees at 7 bases. Germline CDR1 and CDR2: KGHSH and LQKENI. CDR3 length: 16 amino acids. The V gene end was trimmed by 0 bases and the J gene end by 8 bases; junction bases not matched to a gene: 7. CDR3 coding DNA: TGTGCCAGCTCACCACCAACAGGGGCAAGGGATTCACCCCTCCACTTT. The encoded protein is CASSPPTGARDSPLHF.

This clonotype was counted between two and nine times. The rearrangement uses TRBV12-3 or TRBV12-4 and TRBJ1-6; 7 bases are shared with TRBD1. V gave up 1 base and J gave up 8 bases; unmatched junction bases: 8. This CDR3 has 16 amino acids. The CDR3, as DNA: TGTGCCAGCAGTTTAGGGACAGGTCGGGCGGATTCACCCCTCCACTTT. The encoded protein is CASSLGTGRADSPLHF.

Only a few counts were recorded for this clonotype. The chain couples TRBV12-3 or TRBV12-4 to TRBJ2-2; 7 bases are shared with TRBD2. The J segment lost 0 bases and the V segment lost 1 base, leaving 2 bases of the junction unmatched. CDR3 size: 16 residues. The CDR3 loop is CASSLGAGANTGELFF. In nucleotides, the CDR3 is TGTGCCAGCAGTTTAGGGGCGGGGGCGAACACCGGGGAGCTGTTTTTT.